These T cell receptor beta chains were read from a single sample in a study of cytomegalovirus exposure and HLA in healthy donors. The protocol was immunoSEQ multiplex PCR, while the TCRdb copy is restricted to in-frame clones and leaves out a portion. In the table there are more than 150,000 clones, around 80% of which are singletons. Specimen: PBMCs. The receptors derive from a woman in her 30s in good health and CMV-seropositive. Both conserved end residues are part of each CDR3. The D gene is left open where the match is weak. Some rows mark clone size as missing; the rest say once, few, many or name a class of expanded clone.

J gene,D gene,V gene,clone size,CDR3 DNA,CDR3 protein
TRBJ2-2,TRBD1,TRBV27,-,TGTGCCAGCAGCCGCCGGACAGGGGTAACCACCGGGGAGCTGTTTTTT,CASSRRTGVTTGELFF
TRBJ2-3,-,TRBV13,-,TGTGCCAGCGAGGTAGTAAGGGATACGCAGTATTTT,CASEVVRDTQYF
TRBJ2-3,-,TRBV7-6,-,TGTGCCAGCAGCTCTAGGGAGGACCTATCGGGGTTCCCAGATACGCAGTATTTT,CASSSREDLSGFPDTQYF
TRBJ1-3,-,TRBV7-9,few,TGTGCCAGCAGCCATCCCCCGGCAACAGGGTGGGCTGGAAACACCATATATTTT,CASSHPPATGWAGNTIYF
TRBJ2-5,TRBD1,TRBV7-9,few,TGTGCCAGCAGCCATGAGCAGGGGGCTTGGGAGACCCAGTACTTC,CASSHEQGAWETQYF
TRBJ2-7,TRBD2,TRBV28,-,TGTGCCAGCAGCACGGGGGGCGGGGGGTTCTCCTACGAGCAGTACTTC,CASSTGGGGFSYEQYF
TRBJ2-7,TRBD2,TRBV28,-,TGTGCCAGCACCACCCGGGTGGGGGGGGACTACGAGCAGTACTTC,CASTTRVGGDYEQYF
TRBJ2-1,TRBD2,TRBV5-1,-,TGCGCCAGCAGCTTACTAGCGGGGGGGGTCAATGAGCAGTTCTTC,CASSLLAGGVNEQFF
TRBJ1-1,-,TRBV4-2,-,TGTGCCAGCAGCCAAGACCTCGCGGACACTCCGAACACTGAAGCTTTCTTT,CASSQDLADTPNTEAFF
TRBJ1-2,-,TRBV4-2,once,TGTGCCAGCAGCCAAGGGGCCCAGGGGTCTAACTATGGCTACACCTTC,CASSQGAQGSNYGYTF
TRBJ1-4,-,TRBV25-1,few,TGTGCCAGCACTGGGGCGACTAATGAAAAACTGTTTTTT,CASTGATNEKLFF
TRBJ2-7,-,TRBV5-8,-,TGTGCCACCGAAGGCCGCGGCCAAACCTACGAGCAGTACTTC,CATEGRGQTYEQYF
TRBJ2-3,-,TRBV7-8,once,TGTGCCAGCAGCGGGTTGGGAGTTAGCGGTTCCACAGATACGCAGTATTTT,CASSGLGVSGSTDTQYF
TRBJ2-7,TRBD1,TRBV28,few,TGTGCCAGCAGTTTTAAAAGGGCGGGACAGGCCTCCTACGAGCAGTACTTC,CASSFKRAGQASYEQYF
TRBJ2-7,-,TRBV28,few,TGTGCCAGCAGCATCCCAGGGGTCTACGAGCAGTACTTC,CASSIPGVYEQYF
TRBJ1-1,-,TRBV28,-,TGTGCCAGCAGTTTCTCTCCGGGCCTCTGGAGGGGCACTGAAGCTTTCTTT,CASSFSPGLWRGTEAFF
TRBJ2-1,-,TRBV10-3,-,TGTGCCATCAGTGTGGCAGGTACGAATGAGCAGTTCTTC,CAISVAGTNEQFF
TRBJ2-5,TRBD1,TRBV6-1,few,TGTGCCAGCAGGCCGACAGGGGGACAAGAGACCCAGTACTTC,CASRPTGGQETQYF
TRBJ2-3,TRBD1,TRBV29-1,-,TGCAGCGCCAATGGACAGGGTGGAACAGATACGCAGTATTTT,CSANGQGGTDTQYF
TRBJ2-7,-,TRBV4-1,once,TGCGCCAGCAGCCAAGACAACAGGATGAACGAGCAGTACTTC,CASSQDNRMNEQYF
TRBJ2-2,-,TRBV7-2,-,TGTGCCAGCAGCTTCCAGGGTGTCGGGGAGCTGTTTTTT,CASSFQGVGELFF
TRBJ2-3,TRBD2,TRBV7-2,once,TGTGCCAGCAGCGGTAGCGGGGGAATCACAGATACGCAGTATTTT,CASSGSGGITDTQYF
TRBJ2-3,TRBD2,TRBV19,-,TGTGCCAGTAGTATTCTAGCGGGGGGTCTAGATACGCAGTATTTT,CASSILAGGLDTQYF
TRBJ1-6,TRBD1,TRBV5-1,-,TGCGCCAGCAGCTTGGCTTATGGCAGGGGGGATTCACCCCTCCACTTT,CASSLAYGRGDSPLHF
TRBJ1-6,TRBD1,TRBV19,-,TGTGCCAGTAGTATACAGGGGGCGCCACTTAATTCACCCCTCCACTTT,CASSIQGAPLNSPLHF
TRBJ1-6,-,TRBV9,-,TGTGCCAGCAGCGTAGCAGGGGAGGGTTCACCCCTCCACTTT,CASSVAGEGSPLHF
TRBJ1-6,-,TRBV7-8,-,TGTGCCAGCAGCTCTGACGGACACTATAATTCACCCCTCCACTTT,CASSSDGHYNSPLHF
TRBJ1-6,-,TRBV6-6,few,TGTGCCAGCAGTTACTCTAGTCTTTACGATTCACCCCTCCACTTT,CASSYSSLYDSPLHF
TRBJ2-5,-,TRBV4-2,-,TGTGCCAGCAGTCATAGGGCCAAGGGGGACCAAGAGACCCAGTACTTC,CASSHRAKGDQETQYF
TRBJ2-7,TRBD1,TRBV12-5,few,TGTGCTAGTGGTTGGGGACAGGGGCCCTACGAGCAGTACTTC,CASGWGQGPYEQYF
TRBJ2-3,-,TRBV7-3,-,TGTGCCAGCAGCTTAAGGGAGAAAGATACGCAGTATTTT,CASSLREKDTQYF
TRBJ2-5,TRBD2,TRBV4-1,few,TGCGCCAGCAGCCAAGCTAGCGGGGGGGCCGGAGAGACCCAGTACTTC,CASSQASGGAGETQYF
TRBJ1-1,TRBD1,TRBV6-1,-,TGTGCCAGCGGACAGGTGAACACTGAAGCTTTCTTT,CASGQVNTEAFF
TRBJ2-7,TRBD1,TRBV5-1,-,TGCGCCAGCAGCTCCGGACAGGGGGCGAGGATCTACGAGCAGTACTTC,CASSSGQGARIYEQYF
TRBJ2-1,-,TRBV5-1,-,TGCGCCAGCAGCTTGGTTGCCGGGGTGCGGAACAATGAGCAGTTCTTC,CASSLVAGVRNNEQFF
TRBJ1-4,-,TRBV28,-,TGTGCCAGCAGTTTTGCGACGGCGGCAACTAATGAAAAACTGTTTTTT,CASSFATAATNEKLFF
TRBJ2-7,TRBD1,TRBV18,-,TGTGCCAGCTCCGGGGGACAGGCTGGAGAGCAGTACTTC,CASSGGQAGEQYF
TRBJ2-3,-,TRBV10-3,-,TGTGCCATCAGTGAGTCGACTCCAGTGAGAGAGGAAGGGCAGTATTTT,CAISESTPVREEGQYF
TRBJ1-5,-,TRBV6-6,-,TGTGCCAGCAGTTACTCAGGGGGAGGGGATCAGCCCCAGCATTTT,CASSYSGGGDQPQHF
TRBJ2-1,TRBD2,TRBV7-9,-,TGTGCCAGCAGCGGACTAGCGGGGGGCCGGACCTACAATGAGCAGTTCTTC,CASSGLAGGRTYNEQFF
TRBJ1-3,-,TRBV7-8,-,TGTGCCAGCAGCCTGCTGACTAGGGGAGGTGGAAACACCATATATTTT,CASSLLTRGGGNTIYF
TRBJ1-5,TRBD1,TRBV11-2,-,TGTGCCAGCAGCTTAGATGGGACAGTTAGCAATCAGCCCCAGCATTTT,CASSLDGTVSNQPQHF
TRBJ1-5,-,TRBV5-5,-,TGTGCCAGCAGCTTGGGGACTTTCGGAAATCAGCCCCAGCATTTT,CASSLGTFGNQPQHF
TRBJ2-7,TRBD1,TRBV4-3,-,TGCGCCAGCAGCCTGTACAGGGGAACCTACGAGCAGTACTTC,CASSLYRGTYEQYF
TRBJ2-3,TRBD2,TRBV6-5,-,TGTGCCAGCAACATGGGGGGGTTCCACACAGATACGCAGTATTTT,CASNMGGFHTDTQYF
TRBJ1-6,-,TRBV6-5,-,TGTGCCAGCAGTTCACGGAGCTCCTATAATTCACCCCTCCACTTT,CASSSRSSYNSPLHF
TRBJ1-2,TRBD1,TRBV10-3,-,TGTGCCACCAGTACCGGACAGGCGCCGTATGGCTACACCTTC,CATSTGQAPYGYTF
TRBJ1-6,-,TRBV10-2,-,TGCGCCAGCACATGGGGGCGGTATAATTCACCCCTCCACTTT,CASTWGRYNSPLHF
TRBJ1-2,TRBD1,TRBV10-3,-,TGTGCCATCAGTCCAGGGGGCCTTAACTATGGCTACACCTTC,CAISPGGLNYGYTF
TRBJ2-2,-,TRBV6-1,-,TGTGCCAGCAAGAGGGCGAACACCGGGGAGCTGTTTTTT,CASKRANTGELFF
TRBJ2-5,TRBD2,TRBV7-9,-,TGTGCCAGCAGCTTAGTGAGACTAGCGGGGGGACACAACCAAGAGACCCAGTACTTC,CASSLVRLAGGHNQETQYF
TRBJ1-5,-,TRBV30,-,TGTGCCTGGGGGGGCGGTGGAAGCAATCAGCCCCAGCATTTT,CAWGGGGSNQPQHF
TRBJ1-4,TRBD1,TRBV2,-,TGTGCCAGCAGTGCTCGGACAGGGAATGAAAAACTGTTTTTT,CASSARTGNEKLFF
TRBJ1-5,-,TRBV11-3,-,TGTGCCAGCAAACCCTCGGGCGGGTGGAATCAGCCCCAGCATTTT,CASKPSGGWNQPQHF
TRBJ1-3,-,TRBV5-4,-,TGTGCCAGCAGCTTAAGAGGGGGTGGAAACACCATATATTTT,CASSLRGGGNTIYF
TRBJ2-2,TRBD2,TRBV4-1,-,TGCGCCAGCAGCCATCCCTCGCGACTAGCGGGGGGCGCGGGAGGGGAGCTGTTTTTT,CASSHPSRLAGGAGGELFF